These T cell receptor beta chains were read from a single sample in a study of T cell responses to AZD1222 COVID-19 vaccine. TCRdb keeps only in-frame clones here, not all; method: immunoSEQ multiplex PCR. The sample gives around 99,000 clones, about 90% of which show up once; less than 4.5% is in the top ten. Here the sequenced sample was peripheral blood, taken 28 days after the second AZD1222 dose. Every receptor here comes from an adult who received the AZD1222 COVID-19 vaccine. CDR3s leave out the opening cysteine and the closing phenylalanine or tryptophan. A D gene is named only where the DNA matches it firmly.

TRBJ1-4 | TRBV19 | . | ASSNWRQVVGELF
TRBJ1-1 | TRBV7-8 | . | ASSLRQGPGTEAF
TRBJ1-2 | TRBV15 | . | ATSEAAGGDYGYT
TRBJ1-6 | TRBV5-5 | . | ASSPRTPEVGLH
TRBJ2-2 | TRBV3-1/TRBV3-2 | TRBD2 | ASSLAGAPRTGELF
TRBJ2-1 | TRBV21-1 | . | ASSIRLASGYNEQF
TRBJ2-3 | TRBV9 | . | ASSVMRSTDTQY
TRBJ1-6 | TRBV5-1 | TRBD1 | ASSWTGGKYNSPLH
TRBJ2-1 | TRBV29-1 | . | SVEFTGWDEQF
TRBJ1-2 | TRBV7-2 | . | ASTLILGYT
TRBJ2-1 | TRBV19 | TRBD2 | ASRSTGTSFNEQF
TRBJ2-2 | TRBV11-2 | . | ASSLDGAGRNTGELF
TRBJ1-5 | TRBV6-1 | . | ASSDPRGDQPQH
TRBJ2-1 | TRBV5-4 | . | ASSFRQGAYNEQF
TRBJ2-7 | TRBV2 | . | ASSSYEQY
TRBJ1-1 | TRBV6-2/TRBV6-3 | TRBD1 | ASSEGQGITEAF
TRBJ2-5 | TRBV9 | TRBD2 | ASSTSGGARETQY
TRBJ2-7 | TRBV9 | . | ASSVAGRGDEQY
TRBJ1-1 | TRBV28 | . | ASRGGTEAF
TRBJ2-3 | TRBV7-3 | TRBD2 | ASSLSGRALDTQY
TRBJ1-3 | TRBV7-8 | . | ASSLADSRNTIY
TRBJ1-5 | TRBV15 | . | ATSRDRQFNQPQH
TRBJ1-2 | TRBV24-1 | . | ATSDGSYYGYT
TRBJ1-4 | TRBV7-2 | TRBD1 | ASSSDRGDEKLF
TRBJ2-2 | TRBV5-1 | . | ASSTGPDANTGELF
TRBJ1-2 | TRBV7-2 | . | ASSFTLGQGGGYT
TRBJ2-5 | TRBV3-1/TRBV3-2 | . | ASSQDYGTQY
TRBJ2-1 | TRBV5-6 | TRBD1 | ASSLARGLEQF
TRBJ1-5 | TRBV2 | . | ASSEEGGNQPQH
TRBJ2-1 | TRBV15 | TRBD2 | ATSRGGEGYNEQF
TRBJ1-6 | TRBV7-9 | . | ASSLAVPFRSYNSPLH
TRBJ2-7 | TRBV19 | . | ASSRSNRYEQY
TRBJ2-2 | TRBV6-5 | . | ASSYETGELF
TRBJ1-1 | TRBV6-6 | TRBD1 | AIKTGNSEAF
TRBJ1-2 | TRBV7-2 | TRBD1 | ASSHTPGQVNYGYT
TRBJ2-3 | TRBV10-3 | TRBD2 | AIAGVEDTQY
TRBJ1-6 | TRBV19 | . | ASSIVSGEKGSPLH
TRBJ1-2 | TRBV19 | . | ASSIGRTVNYGYT
TRBJ2-2 | TRBV24-1 | . | ATSDPGRNTGELF
TRBJ1-1 | TRBV20-1 | . | SAWNTEAF
TRBJ2-2 | TRBV5-1 | TRBD2 | ASRMRVAGANTGELF
TRBJ2-7 | TRBV27 | . | ASWRKRDEQY
TRBJ1-1 | TRBV10-3 | . | AIGGFYTEAF
TRBJ1-3 | TRBV19 | . | ASSRDLRGTIY
TRBJ1-1 | TRBV27 | . | ASSFSSRAEAF
TRBJ2-6 | TRBV25-1 | . | ASSPPGVNSGANVLT
TRBJ2-1 | TRBV7-2 | . | ASRLQAAVQYNEQF
TRBJ2-6 | TRBV7-3 | . | ASSLISSTGANVLT